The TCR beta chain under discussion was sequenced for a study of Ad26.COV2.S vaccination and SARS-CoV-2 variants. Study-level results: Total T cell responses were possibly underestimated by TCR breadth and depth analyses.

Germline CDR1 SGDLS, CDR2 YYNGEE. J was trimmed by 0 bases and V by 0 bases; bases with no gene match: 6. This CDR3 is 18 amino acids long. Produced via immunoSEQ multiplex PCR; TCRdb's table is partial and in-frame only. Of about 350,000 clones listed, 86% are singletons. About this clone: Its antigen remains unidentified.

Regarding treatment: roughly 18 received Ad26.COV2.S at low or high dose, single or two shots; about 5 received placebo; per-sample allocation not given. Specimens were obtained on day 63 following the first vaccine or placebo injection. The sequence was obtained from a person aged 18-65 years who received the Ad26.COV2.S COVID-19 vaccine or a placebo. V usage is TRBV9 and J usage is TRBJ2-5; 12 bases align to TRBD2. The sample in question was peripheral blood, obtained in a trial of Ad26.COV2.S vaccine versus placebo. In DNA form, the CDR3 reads TGTGCCAGCAGCGTAGCTTCCGGGACTAGCGGGTACCAAGAGACCCAGTACTTC. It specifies CASSVASGTSGYQETQYF.